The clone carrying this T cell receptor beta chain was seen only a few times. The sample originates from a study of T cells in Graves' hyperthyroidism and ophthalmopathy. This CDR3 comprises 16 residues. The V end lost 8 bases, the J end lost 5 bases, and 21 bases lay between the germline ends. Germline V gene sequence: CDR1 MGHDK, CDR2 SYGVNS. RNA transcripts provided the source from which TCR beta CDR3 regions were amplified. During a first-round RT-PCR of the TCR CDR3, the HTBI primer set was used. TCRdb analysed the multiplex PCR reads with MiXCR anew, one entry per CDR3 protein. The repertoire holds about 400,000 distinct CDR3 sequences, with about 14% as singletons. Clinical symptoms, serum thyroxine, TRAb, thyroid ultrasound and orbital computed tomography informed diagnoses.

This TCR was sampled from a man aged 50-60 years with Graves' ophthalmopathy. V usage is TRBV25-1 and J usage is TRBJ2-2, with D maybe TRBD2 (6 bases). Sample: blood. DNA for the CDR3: TGTGCCAGCTCCCCCCCCGGGCGGGAAGGGACCGGGGAGCTGTTTTTT. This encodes CASSPPGREGTGELFF.